The next 28 T cell receptor beta chains were all read from a single sample in a study of blood T cell repertoires in COVID-19 (dated by TCRdb to the early 2020s). Libraries were made using the immunoSEQ multiplex PCR assay. The clones in this table, taken by TCRdb from immuneACCESS, are in-frame only. Not every clone is retained; where verified, under half of the shortfall comes from an unresolved V gene, and the cause of the rest is unknown. Within this sample are about 270,000 clones, with approximately 77% of them counted one time only. Clones ranked in the top ten supply around 2.9% of the sample. The sequenced sample was peripheral blood. Receptors were obtained from a woman in her late teens or twenties with acute or convalescent COVID-19.

The rearrangement joins TRBV30 to TRBJ1-5; 7 bases are shared with TRBD1. The CDR3 runs to 13 residues. Germline CDR1 GTSNPN, CDR2 SVGIG (reference sequence). V was pared by 5 bases and J by 2 bases, with 3 bases of the junction left unmatched. The DNA of the CDR3 is TGTGCCTGGGACACAGGGGGCAATCAGCCCCAGCATTTT. It yields the protein CAWDTGGNQPQHF. Combining the CDR3 with reference TRBV30 and TRBJ1-5 gives the whole variable domain SQTIHQWPATLVQPVGSPLSLECTVEGTSNPNLYWYRQAAGRGLQLLFYSVGIGQISSEVPQNLSASRPQDRQFILSSKKLLLSDSGFYLCAWDTGGNQPQHFGDGTRLSIL.

V usage is TRBV7-2 and J usage is TRBJ2-1; 13 positions agree with TRBD2. The CDR3 runs 16 residues. Germline V gene sequence: CDR1 SGHTA, CDR2 FQGNSA. Trimming cost V 5 bases and J 6 bases; bases outside gene matches: 7. CDR3 nucleotide sequence: TGTGCCAGCAGCCCACCGGGACTAGCGGGGTCCAATGAGCAGTTCTTC. Translated: CASSPPGLAGSNEQFF.

V and J are TRBV3-1 (or the pseudogene TRBV3-2) and TRBJ2-7; 9 bases align to TRBD2. CDR3 length: 15 residues. Looked up from germline, CDR1 is LGHDT and CDR2 is YNNKEL (reference sequence). V lost 2 bases and J lost 2; bases outside the gene matches: 4. CDR3 DNA sequence: TGTGCCAGCAGCCAAAGGGCTAGCGGGGCCTACGAGCAGTACTTC. It codes for CASSQRASGAYEQYF.

The V call is TRBV27, the J call TRBJ2-2; D remains ambiguous. The CDR3 consists of 13 residues. Trimming cost V 6 bases and J 2 bases, with 7 bases left between them. Germline lookup yields CDR1 MNHEY and CDR2 SMNVEV (reference sequence). The CDR3 spells CASRYRNTGELFF. The CDR3 nucleotides are TGTGCCAGCAGGTACAGAAACACCGGGGAGCTGTTTTTT.

Only a few counts were recorded for this clone. The chain uses TRBV7-9 and TRBJ2-2, with 12 nucleotides matching TRBD2. CDR1 SEHNR and CDR2 FQNEAQ come from the germline V gene (reference sequence). V dropped 3 bases and J dropped 10; count of bases not matched to a gene: 6. The CDR3 extends over 15 amino acids. CDR3 sequence (DNA): TGTGCCAGCAGCTTTACTAGCGGGGGGAATCCGGAGCTGTTTTTT. Amino acid sequence: CASSFTSGGNPELFF.

The V and J genes are TRBV11-2 and TRBJ2-1; 7 nucleotides align to TRBD2. CDR3 length: 14 amino acids. V lost 4 bases and J lost 7; bases outside the gene matches: 7. The germline gives CDR1 SGHAT, CDR2 FQNNGV. The CDR3: CASSSLSRENEQFF. The CDR3 nucleotides read TGTGCCAGCAGCTCGCTTTCGCGGGAGAATGAGCAGTTCTTC.

CDR3 in amino acids: CASSTPYSGEQYF. CDR3 sequence (DNA): TGTGCCAGTAGTACCCCCTACTCCGGCGAGCAGTACTTC. The chain carries TRBV19 and TRBJ2-7; D gene unclear. The CDR3 is 13 residues long. Per the germline V gene, CDR1 is LNHDA and CDR2 is SQIVND (reference sequence). V dropped 4 bases and J dropped 6 bases, with 13 bases sitting between them.

The chain is built from TRBV7-8 and TRBJ1-5; no definite D call. Trimming took 1 base from V and 2 from J, leaving 12 bases between them. The CDR3 sequence is 16 residues long. Per germline, CDR1 SGHVS and CDR2 FQNEAQ. The CDR3: CASSLGQAGGNQPQHF. The CDR3 DNA reads as TGTGCCAGCAGCTTAGGCCAAGCCGGGGGCAATCAGCCCCAGCATTTT.

The gene calls are TRBV5-4 and TRBJ2-7, with a possible D match to TRBD2 (6 bases). Germline loops: CDR1 SGHNT, CDR2 YYREEE (reference sequence). This CDR3 is 13 amino acids long. Trimming took off 2 bases at V and 3 bases at J, with 9 bases between the two ends. The CDR3 DNA reads as TGTGCCAGCAGCTTTGGAGGGGTCTACGAGCAGTACTTC. Its translation: CASSFGGVYEQYF.

This chain joins TRBV7-6 and TRBJ2-7; 8 nucleotides agree with TRBD1. Losses at the gene ends were 3 bases for V and 0 bases for J; bases not matched to a gene: 10. Germline V CDR1 and CDR2: SGHVS, FNYEAQ. There are 17 residues in the CDR3. Written as DNA, the CDR3 is TGTGCCAGCAGCTTGGGGTGGGACAGGAGGACCTCCTACGAGCAGTACTTC. Its translation: CASSLGWDRRTSYEQYF.

The V and J genes are TRBV9 and TRBJ2-7; TRBD1 agrees at 9 bases. Losses at the gene ends were 5 bases for V and 0 bases for J; bases not matched to a gene: 12. Germline V gives CDR1 SGDLS, CDR2 YYNGEE. The CDR3 spans 17 residues. This CDR3 is CASSPDRTGVSSYEQYF. The CDR3 DNA reads as TGTGCCAGCAGTCCCGACAGGACAGGGGTAAGCTCCTACGAGCAGTACTTC.

V is TRBV30 and J is TRBJ1-4; TRBD1 matches at 7 bases. The CDR3 totals 14 residues. Per germline, CDR1 GTSNPN and CDR2 SVGIG (reference sequence). The J segment lost 7 bases and the V segment lost 4 bases, leaving 9 bases of the junction unmatched. The CDR3: CAWNTGVSSEKLFF. The CDR3 DNA sequence: TGTGCCTGGAACACAGGGGTGAGCAGTGAAAAACTGTTTTTT.

The rearrangement links TRBV19 to TRBJ2-2, with 10 bases that match TRBD2. The CDR3 is 16 residues long. CDR1 and CDR2 (germline): LNHDA, SQIVND (reference sequence). V lost 5 bases and J lost 6; bases outside the gene matches: 9. The chain's CDR3 is CASSEIAGGLAGELFF. The CDR3, as DNA: TGTGCCAGTAGTGAAATAGCGGGAGGTCTTGCCGGGGAGCTGTTTTTT.

This chain connects TRBV12-3 or TRBV12-4 to TRBJ1-4; TRBD1 is a possible D gene (6 bases). The CDR3 is made up of 12 amino acids. With 6 bases removed from V and 14 bases from J, the gap between germline ends came to 16 bases. Written as DNA, the CDR3 is TGTGCCAGCAGCCAGGAGGGGAGGGGGCTGTTTTTT. Amino acids: CASSQEGRGLFF.

The chain has TRBV6-5 and TRBJ2-1, with TRBD2 as a possible D gene (5 bases). V was clipped by 8 bases and J by 3 bases, with 11 bases between them. Germline CDR1 and CDR2: MNHEY and SVGAGI. The CDR3 length is 13 residues. The CDR3 region has the DNA TGTGCCAGCCGAAAAGACTACTACAATGAGCAGTTCTTC. Its translation: CASRKDYYNEQFF.

The V and J genes are TRBV2 and TRBJ1-1; 10 nucleotides line up with TRBD1. Losses at the gene ends were 6 bases for V and 5 bases for J; bases not matched to a gene: 6. The V gene's germline CDR1 is SNHLY and CDR2 FYNNEI. CDR3 length: 14 residues. CDR3 sequence: CASRGQGVRTEAFF. DNA of the CDR3: TGTGCCAGCAGAGGACAGGGGGTGAGGACTGAAGCTTTCTTT.

The chain is built from TRBV4-3 and TRBJ1-2; D is ambiguous. V shed 0 bases and J shed 4 bases, with 9 bases lying between them. In germline, CDR1 is LGHNA, CDR2 YSLEER. The CDR3 runs to 14 residues. The CDR3 coding sequence is TGCGCCAGCAGCCAAGAGGAGAACTCCTATGGCTACACCTTC. Amino acid sequence: CASSQEENSYGYTF.

The gene calls are TRBV18 and TRBJ1-1, with D tentatively TRBD1 (5 bases). The CDR3 totals 13 residues. Deletions cut 3 bases from V and 8 bases from J, with 13 bases between. Per germline, CDR1 KGHSH and CDR2 LQKENI. CDR3 amino acids: CASSPPVGGEAFF. The DNA of the CDR3 is TGTGCCAGCTCACCCCCAGTCGGGGGAGAAGCTTTCTTT. Variable domain in full (rest from reference TRBV18 and TRBJ1-1): NAGVMQNPRHLVRRRGQEARLRCSPMKGHSHVYWYRQLPEEGLKFMVYLQKENIIDESGMPKERFSAEFPKEGPSILRIQQVVRGDSAAYFCASSPPVGGEAFFGQGTRLTVV.

This clone showed up just once. CDR3 loop: CASRMAWGAYEQYF. CDR3 DNA: TGTGCCAGCAGAATGGCCTGGGGGGCCTACGAGCAGTACTTC. This chain connects TRBV6-1 to TRBJ2-7, with a possible D match to TRBD2 (6 bases). V lost 6 bases, J lost 2 bases, and 14 bases lay in between. This CDR3 has 14 residues. Per germline, CDR1 MNHNS and CDR2 SASEGT.

V is TRBV2 and J is TRBJ1-5, with D possibly matching TRBD1 (6 bases). This CDR3 spans 12 amino acids. The germline V and J ends were trimmed by 8 bases and 4 bases, with 9 bases remaining between them. Looked up from germline, CDR1 is SNHLY and CDR2 is FYNNEI. The CDR3 loop reads CASEDRNQPQHF. For the CDR3, the DNA is TGTGCCAGCGAGGACAGAAATCAGCCCCAGCATTTT.

The chain couples TRBV28 to TRBJ1-6; D is unclear. Trimming pared 3 bases from V and 4 bases from J, leaving 10 bases between. Germline CDR1 is MDHEN and CDR2 is SYDVKM. There are 15 residues in the CDR3. CDR3 sequence reads: CASSFWQRYNSPLHF. The CDR3 region has the DNA TGTGCCAGCAGTTTTTGGCAGCGATATAATTCACCCCTCCACTTT.

This chain joins TRBV5-4 and TRBJ2-1, with D maybe TRBD1 (5 bases). CDR3 length: 15 amino acids. V was clipped by 3 bases and J by 5 bases, with 15 bases between them. Germline values: CDR1 SGHNT, CDR2 YYREEE (reference sequence). The CDR3, as DNA: TGTGCCAGCAGCTATGGGGCAGGCCCCGACAATGAGCAGTTCTTC. Translated: CASSYGAGPDNEQFF.

This chain connects TRBV30 to TRBJ2-3; possible D gene TRBD1, 6 bases. Germline V lookup: CDR1 GTSNPN, CDR2 SVGIG (reference sequence). V was pared by 4 bases and J by 8 bases, with 19 bases between. The CDR3 runs to 14 residues. CDR3 DNA sequence: TGTGCCTGGAATCCCGGCATCGTGGGGGCTACGCAGTATTTT. Protein product: CAWNPGIVGATQYF. The full variable domain, with the rest looked up from reference TRBV30 and TRBJ2-3, is SQTIHQWPATLVQPVGSPLSLECTVEGTSNPNLYWYRQAAGRGLQLLFYSVGIGQISSEVPQNLSASRPQDRQFILSSKKLLLSDSGFYLCAWNPGIVGATQYFGPGTRLTVL.

The CDR3 protein is CASSSNSGTSGTSGELFF. DNA for the CDR3: TGTGCCAGCAGCTCCAACTCCGGGACTAGCGGGACTAGCGGGGAGCTGTTTTTT. The chain links TRBV11-3 to TRBJ2-2; 13 nucleotides match TRBD2. This CDR3 has 18 residues. Germline CDR1 reads SGHNT; CDR2 reads YENEEA. With V trimmed by 4 bases and J by 7 bases, 12 bases remained unmatched.

This chain joins TRBV10-2 and TRBJ2-1; 8 bases are shared with TRBD1. The V and J ends lost 10 bases and 4 bases, in that order; junction bases with no gene match: 6. Germline assignment: CDR1 WSHSY and CDR2 SAAADI. This CDR3 is built from 13 residues. This chain's CDR3 is CATGTGIYNEQFF. CDR3 sequence (DNA): TGCGCCACGGGGACAGGCATATACAATGAGCAGTTCTTC.

This chain uses TRBV19 with TRBJ1-5, with 7 bases matching TRBD1. After removal of 2 bases from V and 7 bases from J, the junction contained 8 bases not matched to a gene. CDR1 and CDR2 (germline): LNHDA, SQIVND (reference sequence). CDR3 length: 15 residues. CDR3 residues: CASSITRDSSQPQHF. CDR3 coding DNA: TGTGCCAGTAGTATAACCCGGGACAGTTCACAGCCCCAGCATTTT. Drawing the rest from reference TRBV19 and TRBJ1-5, the complete variable domain is DGGITQSPKYLFRKEGQNVTLSCEQNLNHDAMYWYRQDPGQGLRLIYYSQIVNDFQKGDIAEGYSVSREKKESFPLTVTSAQKNPTAFYLCASSITRDSSQPQHFGDGTRLSIL.

This chain connects TRBV18 to TRBJ2-7, with 14 bases fitting TRBD2. The V gene's germline CDR1 is KGHSH and CDR2 LQKENI. The V gene end was trimmed by 4 bases and the J gene end by 5 bases; junction bases not matched to a gene: 4. The CDR3 extends over 15 amino acids. The CDR3 protein is CASSRGTSGSNEQYF. Here the CDR3 DNA reads TGTGCCAGCTCACGAGGGACTAGCGGGAGCAACGAGCAGTACTTC.

The CDR3 region is CASSLGQLTGELFF. CDR3 sequence (DNA): TGTGCCAGCAGCTTAGGACAGCTCACCGGGGAGCTGTTTTTT. V gene TRBV13 combines with J gene TRBJ2-2; D call uncertain. The CDR3 contains 14 residues. Trimming removed 0 bases at V and 4 bases at J, with 6 bases between. Germline-derived CDR1 and CDR2 are PRHDT and FYEKMQ (reference sequence).